Listed here is a single T cell receptor beta chain. Method: immunoSEQ multiplex PCR; TCRdb's copy keeps in-frame clones and lacks some. The sample lists tens of thousands of clones, roughly 92% occurring once. Germline V CDR1 and CDR2: MNHEY, SMNVEV (reference sequence). With 7 bases removed from V and 1 base from J, the gap between germline ends came to 13 bases. CDR3 length: 14 amino acids. This sample was included in a study of Tregs in tolerant kidney transplant recipients. The sequencing input was CD8+ T cells from blood. This TCR derives from a human donor in good health. This chain joins TRBV27 and TRBJ1-1, with D possibly TRBD1 on 6 matching bases. The CDR3 here is CASTLGGGNTEAFF. In DNA form, the CDR3 reads TGTGCCAGCACCTTAGGGGGAGGGAACACTGAAGCTTTCTTT.